The clone carrying this T cell receptor beta chain has a handful of counts. The antigen is undetermined. The PCR ran on 60 Vbeta and 13 Jbeta primers. Profiled with immunoSEQ multiplex PCR; TCRdb holds only in-frame clones, not every one. The table includes roughly 70,000 clones, about 74% detected once. The record originates from a study of cytomegalovirus exposure and HLA in healthy donors. Study at large: From donors who were HLA-typed, an early data release held around 85 million unique TCRs.

Looked up from germline, CDR1 is MGHDK and CDR2 is SYGVNS. V lost 1 base and J lost 1, with 14 bases in between. The CDR3 runs to 16 residues. General study findings and limits: A few chains tied to CMV proved CMV antigen-specific in vitro. Rates of TCR association differed by HLA locus in a later analysis, with DRB1 highest and HLA-C lowest. In a later analysis, donors in an Asian-associated ancestry cluster reportedly had fewer N-insertions in productive TCRs than the cohort mean.

The material sequenced was PBMCs. The sequence derives from a human donor in good health. This chain joins TRBV25-1 and TRBJ2-7; a weak D match, TRBD1 (7 bases). The CDR3 nucleotides read TGTGCCAGCAGTGAATTGGCAGGGGGGACTTCCTACGAGCAGTACTTC. This translates into CASSELAGGTSYEQYF.